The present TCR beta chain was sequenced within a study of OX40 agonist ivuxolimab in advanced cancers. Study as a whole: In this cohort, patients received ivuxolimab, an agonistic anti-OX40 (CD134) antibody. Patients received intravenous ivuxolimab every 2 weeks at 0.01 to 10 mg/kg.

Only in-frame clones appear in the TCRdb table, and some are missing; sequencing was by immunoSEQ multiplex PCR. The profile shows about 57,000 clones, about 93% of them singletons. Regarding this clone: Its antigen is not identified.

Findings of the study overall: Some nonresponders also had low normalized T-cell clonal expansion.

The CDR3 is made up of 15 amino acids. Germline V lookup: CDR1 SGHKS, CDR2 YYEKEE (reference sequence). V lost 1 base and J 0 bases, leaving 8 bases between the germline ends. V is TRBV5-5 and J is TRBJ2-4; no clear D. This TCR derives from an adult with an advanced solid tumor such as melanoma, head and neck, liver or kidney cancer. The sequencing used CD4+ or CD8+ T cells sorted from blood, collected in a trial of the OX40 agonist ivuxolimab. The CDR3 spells CASSLSRLAKNIQYF. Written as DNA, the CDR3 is TGTGCCAGCAGCTTGTCCCGACTAGCCAAAAACATTCAGTACTTC.